A single sample is the source of the 17 T cell receptor beta chains below, sequenced in a study of T cells in Graves' hyperthyroidism and ophthalmopathy. There were TCR beta CDR3 regions amplified from RNA transcripts. The study used the HTBI primer set for a first-round RT-PCR of the TCR CDR3. MiXCR, applied by TCRdb to the multiplex PCR reads, yields one record per CDR3 protein. The sample carries roughly 290,000 distinct CDR3 sequences, roughly 15% recorded once. The sample comprised blood. These receptors were collected from a woman aged 25 to 45 with Graves' hyperthyroidism that later progressed to Graves' ophthalmopathy.

This clonotype was observed at least ten times. The CDR3 sequence is CASSAAGTGIDTIYF. CDR3 in DNA: TGTGCCAGCAGTGCGGCCGGGACAGGAATAGACACCATATATTTT. The chain combines TRBV6-1 with TRBJ1-3; 8 nucleotides match TRBD1. J was trimmed by 8 bases and V by 4 bases; bases with no gene match: 10. Looked up from germline, CDR1 is MNHNS and CDR2 is SASEGT. CDR3 length: 15 amino acids.

This clonotype was observed at least ten times. The chain links TRBV2 to TRBJ2-3; TRBD1 matches 7 bases. CDR1 is SNHLY and CDR2 is FYNNEI in the germline V gene. J gave up 2 bases and V 6 bases, and 5 bases lay outside the gene matches. The CDR3 is 14 amino acids. The CDR3 loop reads CASRAGTATDTQYF. The CDR3 bases are TGTGCCAGCAGAGCCGGGACAGCCACAGATACGCAGTATTTT.

This clonotype was seen ten or more times. V gene TRBV13 combines with J gene TRBJ2-7, with 8 bases that match TRBD2. The V gene's germline CDR1 is PRHDT and CDR2 FYEKMQ (reference sequence). This CDR3 has 15 amino acids. J was trimmed by 4 bases and V by 2 bases; bases with no gene match: 7. CDR3 nucleotides: TGTGCCAGCAGCTTATCCAGCGGGAGTTGGTACGAGCAGTACTTC. This codes for CASSLSSGSWYEQYF.

This clonotype showed up many times. This chain uses TRBV28 with TRBJ1-5, with 10 bases matching TRBD1. CDR3 length equals 20 residues. With 2 bases clipped from V and 6 bases from J, the junction kept 19 bases outside the gene matches. The germline V gene encodes CDR1 MDHEN and CDR2 SYDVKM. CDR3 residues: CASSLHAPDRGGSLGQPQHF. As DNA, the CDR3 is TGTGCCAGCAGTTTACATGCTCCGGACAGGGGGGGATCGTTAGGTCAGCCCCAGCATTTT. Full variable domain (missing parts from reference TRBV28 and TRBJ1-5): DVKVTQSSRYLVKRTGEKVFLECVQDMDHENMFWYRQDPGLGLRLIYFSYDVKMKEKGDIPEGYSVSREKKERFSLILESASTNQTSMYLCASSLHAPDRGGSLGQPQHFGDGTRLSIL.

The sample holds many counts of this clonotype. The chain combines TRBV11-2 with TRBJ2-3; D call uncertain. Germline lookup yields CDR1 SGHAT and CDR2 FQNNGV. This CDR3 spans 13 amino acids. Trimming removed 1 base from V and 4 bases from J, with 6 bases in between. CDR3 DNA: TGTGCCAGCAGCTTAGCCCTACCAGATACGCAGTATTTT. This codes for CASSLALPDTQYF.

This clonotype was seen at least ten times. The V and J genes are TRBV19 and TRBJ1-2, with 8 positions matching TRBD1. CDR3 length: 12 amino acids. Germline V lookup: CDR1 LNHDA, CDR2 SQIVND (reference sequence). V lost 8 bases and J lost 7; bases outside the gene matches: 6. CDR3 residues: CASGRGQGGYTF. In nucleotides, the CDR3 is TGTGCCAGTGGCAGGGGGCAGGGTGGCTACACCTTC. The variable domain in full, with the rest retrieved from reference TRBV19 and TRBJ1-2, is DGGITQSPKYLFRKEGQNVTLSCEQNLNHDAMYWYRQDPGQGLRLIYYSQIVNDFQKGDIAEGYSVSREKKESFPLTVTSAQKNPTAFYLCASGRGQGGYTFGSGTRLTVV.

This clonotype was detected many times. The V call is TRBV6-2 or TRBV6-3, the J call TRBJ1-1; TRBD1 matches 10 bases. This CDR3 comprises 17 residues. V was clipped by 7 bases and J by 1 base; unmatched bases: 12. CDR1 is MNHEY and CDR2 is SVGEGT in the germline V gene. The CDR3 is CASTPTGTGDRNTEAFF. CDR3 bases: TGTGCCAGCACGCCGACCGGGACAGGGGATCGGAACACTGAAGCTTTCTTT.

This clonotype showed up many times. The rearrangement links TRBV7-2 to TRBJ1-1; the D is unclear. V dropped 1 base and J dropped 11 bases, with 14 bases sitting between them. The CDR3 runs 13 residues. In germline, CDR1 is SGHTA, CDR2 FQGNSA. Here the CDR3 DNA reads TGTGCCAGCAGCTTAGGGCCCCTCCCGTCGGCTTTCTTT. This encodes CASSLGPLPSAFF.

This clonotype has a count of ten or more. CDR3 sequence reads: CSAQLPGQGTDTQYF. The DNA of the CDR3 is TGCAGTGCTCAACTCCCGGGACAGGGCACAGATACGCAGTATTTT. The chain recombines TRBV20-1 with TRBJ2-3, with TRBD1 matching 8 bases. The V gene end was trimmed by 5 bases and the J gene end by 1 base; junction bases not matched to a gene: 8. In germline, CDR1 is DFQATT, CDR2 SNEGSKA (reference sequence). There are 15 residues in the CDR3.

This clonotype has ten or more counts. The chain carries TRBV20-1 and TRBJ2-3; D perhaps matches TRBD2 (6 bases). CDR1 and CDR2 (germline): DFQATT, SNEGSKA (reference sequence). The CDR3 contains 16 residues. V shed 6 bases and J shed 1 base, with 20 bases lying between them. The CDR3 sequence is CSAAAVAVSGTDTQYF. The CDR3, as DNA: TGCAGTGCAGCGGCCGTAGCGGTTTCAGGCACAGATACGCAGTATTTT.

This clonotype was counted a few times. The J gene is TRBJ2-3, the V gene TRBV9; D is perhaps TRBD1 or TRBD2 (6 bases each). From germline, CDR1 is SGDLS and CDR2 YYNGEE. The CDR3 totals 16 residues. V was shortened by 0 bases and J by 2 bases, with 13 bases between the two germline ends. The CDR3 bases are TGTGCCAGCAGCGTAGAGGGGGGAACGGTCACAGATACGCAGTATTTT. This encodes CASSVEGGTVTDTQYF.

This clonotype was seen ten or more times. The rearrangement uses TRBV29-1 and TRBJ2-5; D is possibly TRBD1 or TRBD2 (5 bases each). V was clipped by 0 bases and J by 4 bases, with 12 bases between them. Germline V lookup: CDR1 SQVTM, CDR2 ANQGSEA. This CDR3 has 14 residues. The chain's CDR3 is CSVEDPRGGETQYF. In DNA form, the CDR3 reads TGCAGCGTTGAAGATCCGAGGGGCGGAGAGACCCAGTACTTC.

The chain uses TRBV7-2 and TRBJ1-1; 8 bases agree with TRBD1. The CDR3 is 17 amino acids. Germline-derived CDR1 and CDR2 are SGHTA and FQGNSA. V dropped 5 bases and J dropped 2; count of bases not matched to a gene: 13. Written as DNA, the CDR3 is TGTGCCAGCAGCGGATTCCCCAGACAGGGGCTTAACACTGAAGCTTTCTTT. This translates into CASSGFPRQGLNTEAFF.

This clonotype has at least ten counts. The rearrangement joins TRBV20-1 to TRBJ2-3; D may be TRBD1 (7 bases). Germline V gives CDR1 DFQATT, CDR2 SNEGSKA (reference sequence). This CDR3 contains 15 residues. Trimming removed 0 bases from V and 3 bases from J, with 13 bases in between. For the CDR3, the DNA is TGCAGTGCTAGAGAATGGTCAGGGGGGACAGATACGCAGTATTTT. This translates into CSAREWSGGTDTQYF.

This clonotype has at least ten counts. DNA of the CDR3: TGTGCCAGTAGCTTGAGAAGGTCAAGCAATCAGCCCCAGCATTTT. Translating gives CASSLRRSSNQPQHF. This chain joins TRBV27 and TRBJ1-5; D unclear. Trimming took 9 bases from V and 1 from J, leaving 16 bases between them. This CDR3 comprises 15 residues. Germline-derived CDR1 and CDR2 are MNHEY and SMNVEV (reference sequence).

This clonotype occurred many times. This sequence joins TRBV28 and TRBJ1-2, with D possibly being TRBD1 (5 bases). Germline V gives CDR1 MDHEN, CDR2 SYDVKM. The CDR3 totals 14 residues. V was shortened by 8 bases and J by 3 bases, with 16 bases between the two germline ends. Written as DNA, the CDR3 is TGTGCCAGCGAAATGGGGGGTCCCCACTATGGCTACACCTTC. As protein: CASEMGGPHYGYTF.

For this clonotype: A clone one base away is much larger, so this may be a read error. This likely comes from a read error, as the CDR3 has no conserved phenylalanine or tryptophan at its end. This chain joins TRBV30 and TRBJ2-3; D gene ambiguous. CDR3 length: 12 amino acids. CDR1 GTSNPN and CDR2 SVGIG come from the germline V gene (reference sequence). The V and J ends lost 1 base and 4 bases respectively, with 6 bases between them. The DNA for the CDR3 is TGTGCCTGGAGTGAATCACCAGATACGCAGTATCTT. Protein: CAWSESPDTQYL.